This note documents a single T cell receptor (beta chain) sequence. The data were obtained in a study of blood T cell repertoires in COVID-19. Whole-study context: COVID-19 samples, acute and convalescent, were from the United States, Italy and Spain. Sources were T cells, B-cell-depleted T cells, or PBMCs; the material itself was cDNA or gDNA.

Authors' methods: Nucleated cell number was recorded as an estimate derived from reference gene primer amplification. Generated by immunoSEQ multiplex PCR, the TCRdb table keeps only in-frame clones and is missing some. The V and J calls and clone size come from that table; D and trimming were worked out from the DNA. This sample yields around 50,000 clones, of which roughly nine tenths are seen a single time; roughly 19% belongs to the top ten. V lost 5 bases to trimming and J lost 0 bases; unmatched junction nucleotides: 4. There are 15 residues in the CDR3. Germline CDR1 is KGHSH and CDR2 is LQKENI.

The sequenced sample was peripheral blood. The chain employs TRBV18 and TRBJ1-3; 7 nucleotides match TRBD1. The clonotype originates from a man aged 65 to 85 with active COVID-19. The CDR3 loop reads CASSGQVLSGNTIYF. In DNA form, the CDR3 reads TGTGCCAGCTCAGGACAGGTTCTCTCTGGAAACACCATATATTTT.